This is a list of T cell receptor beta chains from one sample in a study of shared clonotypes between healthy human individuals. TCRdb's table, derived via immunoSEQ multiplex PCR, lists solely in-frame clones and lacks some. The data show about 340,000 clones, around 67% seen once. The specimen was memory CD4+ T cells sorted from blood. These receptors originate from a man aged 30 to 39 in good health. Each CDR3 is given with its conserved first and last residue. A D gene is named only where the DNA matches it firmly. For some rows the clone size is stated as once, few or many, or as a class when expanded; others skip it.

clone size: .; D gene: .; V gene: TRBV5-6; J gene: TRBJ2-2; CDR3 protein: CASSSTTGELFF; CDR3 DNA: TGTGCCAGCAGCTCCACCACCGGGGAGCTGTTTTTT
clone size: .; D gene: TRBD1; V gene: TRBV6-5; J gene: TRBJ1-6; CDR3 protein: CASRSGTGTVPLHF; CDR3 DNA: TGTGCCAGCAGGTCCGGGACAGGTACCGTGCCCCTCCACTTT
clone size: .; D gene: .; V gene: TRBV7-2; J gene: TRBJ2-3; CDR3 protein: CASSLVGLGTDTQYF; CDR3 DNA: TGTGCCAGCAGCTTAGTTGGGTTGGGCACAGATACGCAGTATTTT
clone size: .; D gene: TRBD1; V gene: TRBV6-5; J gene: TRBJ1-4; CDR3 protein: CASSWGTGNEKLFF; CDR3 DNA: TGTGCCAGCAGTTGGGGGACAGGGAATGAAAAACTGTTTTTT
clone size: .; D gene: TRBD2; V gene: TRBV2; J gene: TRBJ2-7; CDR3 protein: CASSVTSGIYYEQYF; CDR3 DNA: TGTGCCAGCAGTGTCACTAGCGGGATTTACTACGAGCAGTACTTC
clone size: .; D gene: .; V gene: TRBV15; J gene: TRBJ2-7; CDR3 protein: CATSKEPDSSYEQYF; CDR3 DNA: TGTGCCACCAGCAAAGAACCGGACAGCTCCTACGAGCAGTACTTC
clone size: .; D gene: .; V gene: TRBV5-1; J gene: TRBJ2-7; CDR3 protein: CASSLYPYEQYF; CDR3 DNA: TGCGCCAGCAGCTTGTACCCATACGAGCAGTACTTC
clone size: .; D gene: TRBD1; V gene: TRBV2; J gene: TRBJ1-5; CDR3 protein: CASSMGQGANQPQHF; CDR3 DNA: TGTGCCAGCAGTATGGGACAGGGGGCAAATCAGCCCCAGCATTTT
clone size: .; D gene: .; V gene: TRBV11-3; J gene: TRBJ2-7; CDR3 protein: CASSFSGASDEQYF; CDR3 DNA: TGTGCCAGCAGTTTTAGCGGAGCCTCGGACGAGCAGTACTTC
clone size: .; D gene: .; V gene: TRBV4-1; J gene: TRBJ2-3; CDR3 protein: CASSPSDQADTQYF; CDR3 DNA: TGCGCCAGCAGCCCGTCTGATCAGGCAGATACGCAGTATTTT
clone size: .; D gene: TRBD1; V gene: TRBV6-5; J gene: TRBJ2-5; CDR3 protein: CASSIDRGQTQYF; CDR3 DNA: TGTGCCAGCAGTATCGACAGGGGTCAGACCCAGTACTTC
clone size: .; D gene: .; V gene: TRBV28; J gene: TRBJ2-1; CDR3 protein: CASSLLGGGGQFF; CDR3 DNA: TGTGCCAGCAGTTTATTGGGAGGGGGCGGGCAGTTCTTC
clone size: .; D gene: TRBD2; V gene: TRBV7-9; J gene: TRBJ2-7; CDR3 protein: CASRPTSSGSYEQYF; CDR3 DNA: TGTGCCAGCAGACCGACTAGCTCGGGTAGCTACGAGCAGTACTTC
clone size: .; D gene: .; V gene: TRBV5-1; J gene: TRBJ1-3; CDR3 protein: CASSLVRLQTSGNTIYF; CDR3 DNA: TGCGCCAGCAGCTTGGTTCGGTTGCAGACCTCTGGAAACACCATATATTTT
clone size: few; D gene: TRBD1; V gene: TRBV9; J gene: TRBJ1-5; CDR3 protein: CASSGGTGGQPQHF; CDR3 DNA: TGTGCCAGCAGCGGGGGGACAGGCGGGCAGCCCCAGCATTTT
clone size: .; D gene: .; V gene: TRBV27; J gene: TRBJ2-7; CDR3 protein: CASSSTLRGGYYEQYF; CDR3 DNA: TGTGCCAGCAGTTCTACTCTCAGAGGGGGTTACTACGAGCAGTACTTC
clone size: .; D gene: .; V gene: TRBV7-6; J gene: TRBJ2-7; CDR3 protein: CASSLVRSGNTYEQYF; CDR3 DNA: TGTGCCAGCAGCTTAGTCAGGTCGGGCAATACCTACGAGCAGTACTTC
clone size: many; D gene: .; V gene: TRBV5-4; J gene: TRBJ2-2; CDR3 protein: CASSLWRGGTGELFF; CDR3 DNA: TGTGCCAGCAGCTTGTGGAGGGGCGGCACCGGGGAGCTGTTTTTT
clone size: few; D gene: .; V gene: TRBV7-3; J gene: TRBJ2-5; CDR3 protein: CASSPTGFQEAQYF; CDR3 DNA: TGTGCCAGCAGCCCCACAGGGTTCCAAGAGGCCCAGTACTTC
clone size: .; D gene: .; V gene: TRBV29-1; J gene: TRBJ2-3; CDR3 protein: CSTLTDTQYF; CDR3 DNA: TGCAGCACCCTCACAGATACGCAGTATTTT
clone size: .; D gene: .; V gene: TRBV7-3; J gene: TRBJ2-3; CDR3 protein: CASSPDTDTQYF; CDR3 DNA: TGTGCCAGCAGCCCGGACACAGATACGCAGTATTTT
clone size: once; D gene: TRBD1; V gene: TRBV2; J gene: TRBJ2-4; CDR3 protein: CASNSDRDIQYF; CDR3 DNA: TGTGCCAGCAACTCGGACAGGGACATTCAGTACTTC
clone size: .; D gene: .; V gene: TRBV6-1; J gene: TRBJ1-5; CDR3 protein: CASSDRGQPQHF; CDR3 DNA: TGTGCCAGCAGTGATAGGGGTCAGCCCCAGCATTTT
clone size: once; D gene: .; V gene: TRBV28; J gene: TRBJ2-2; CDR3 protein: CASSRAGAGELFF; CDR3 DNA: TGTGCCAGCAGCCGGGCAGGGGCCGGGGAGCTGTTTTTT
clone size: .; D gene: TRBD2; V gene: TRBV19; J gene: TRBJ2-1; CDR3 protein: CASKGGRTSVSYNEQFF; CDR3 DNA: TGTGCCAGTAAGGGGGGGAGGACTAGCGTCTCCTACAATGAGCAGTTCTTC
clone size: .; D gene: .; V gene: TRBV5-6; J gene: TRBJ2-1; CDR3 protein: CASSLEDNEQFF; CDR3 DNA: TGTGCCAGCAGCTTGGAGGACAATGAGCAGTTCTTC
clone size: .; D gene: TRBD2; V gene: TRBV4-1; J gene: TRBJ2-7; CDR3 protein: CASSRIAGVSYGSSYEQYF; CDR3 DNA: TGCGCCAGCAGCCGAATAGCGGGAGTGTCTTATGGGAGCTCCTACGAGCAGTACTTC
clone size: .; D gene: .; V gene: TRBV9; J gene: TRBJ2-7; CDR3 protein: CASSGTNSYEQYF; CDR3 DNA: TGTGCCAGCAGCGGCACGAACTCCTACGAGCAGTACTTC